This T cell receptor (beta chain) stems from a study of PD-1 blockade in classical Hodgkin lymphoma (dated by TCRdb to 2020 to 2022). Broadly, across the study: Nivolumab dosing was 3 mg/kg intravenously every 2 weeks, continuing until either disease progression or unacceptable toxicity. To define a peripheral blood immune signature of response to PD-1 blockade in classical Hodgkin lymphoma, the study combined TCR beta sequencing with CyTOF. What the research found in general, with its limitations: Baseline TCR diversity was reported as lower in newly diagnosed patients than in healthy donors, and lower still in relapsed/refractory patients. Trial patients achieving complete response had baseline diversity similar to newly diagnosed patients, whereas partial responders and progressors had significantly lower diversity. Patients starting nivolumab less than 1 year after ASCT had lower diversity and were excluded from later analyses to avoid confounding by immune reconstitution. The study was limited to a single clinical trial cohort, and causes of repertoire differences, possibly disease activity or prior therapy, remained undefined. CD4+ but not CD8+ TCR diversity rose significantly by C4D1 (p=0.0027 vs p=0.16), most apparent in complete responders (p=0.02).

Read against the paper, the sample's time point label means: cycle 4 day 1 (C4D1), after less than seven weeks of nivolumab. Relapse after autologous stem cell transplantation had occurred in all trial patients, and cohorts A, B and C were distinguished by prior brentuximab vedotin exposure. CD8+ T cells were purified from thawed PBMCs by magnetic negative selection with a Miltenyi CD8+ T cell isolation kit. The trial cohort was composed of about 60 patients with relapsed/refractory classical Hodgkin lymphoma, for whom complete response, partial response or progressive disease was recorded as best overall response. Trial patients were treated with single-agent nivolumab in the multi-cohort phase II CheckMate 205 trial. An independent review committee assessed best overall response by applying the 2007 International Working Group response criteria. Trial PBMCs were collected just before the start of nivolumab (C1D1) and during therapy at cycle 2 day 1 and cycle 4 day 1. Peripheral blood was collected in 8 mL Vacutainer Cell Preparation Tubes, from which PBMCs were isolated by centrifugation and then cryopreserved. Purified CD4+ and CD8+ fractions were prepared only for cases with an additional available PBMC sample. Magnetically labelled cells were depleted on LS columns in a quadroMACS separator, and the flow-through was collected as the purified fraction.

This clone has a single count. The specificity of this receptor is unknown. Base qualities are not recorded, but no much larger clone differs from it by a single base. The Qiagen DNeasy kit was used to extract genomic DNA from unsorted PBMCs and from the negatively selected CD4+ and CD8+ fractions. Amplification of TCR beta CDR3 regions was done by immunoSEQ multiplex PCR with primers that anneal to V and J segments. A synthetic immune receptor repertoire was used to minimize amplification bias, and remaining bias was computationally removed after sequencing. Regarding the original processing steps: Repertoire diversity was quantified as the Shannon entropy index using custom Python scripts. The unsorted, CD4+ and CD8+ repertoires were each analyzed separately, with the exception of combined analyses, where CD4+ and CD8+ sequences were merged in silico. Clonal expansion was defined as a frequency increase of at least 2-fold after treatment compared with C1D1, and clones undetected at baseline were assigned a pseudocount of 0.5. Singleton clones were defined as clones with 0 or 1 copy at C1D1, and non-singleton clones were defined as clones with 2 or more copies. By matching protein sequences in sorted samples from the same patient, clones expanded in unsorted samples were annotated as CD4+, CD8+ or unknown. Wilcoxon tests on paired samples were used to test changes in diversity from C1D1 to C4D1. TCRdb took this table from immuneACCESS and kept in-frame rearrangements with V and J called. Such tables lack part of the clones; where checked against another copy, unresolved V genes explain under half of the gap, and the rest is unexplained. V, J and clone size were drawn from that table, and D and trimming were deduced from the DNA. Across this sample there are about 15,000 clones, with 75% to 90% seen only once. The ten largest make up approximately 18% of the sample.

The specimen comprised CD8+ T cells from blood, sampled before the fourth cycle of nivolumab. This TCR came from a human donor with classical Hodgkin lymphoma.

The DNA sequence is given as TGCGCCAGCGCCTTGACAGGGACTGACTATGGCTACACCTTC. Translated, it reads CASALTGTDYGYTF. This receptor chain uses TRBV10-2 and TRBJ1-2; TRBD1 matches 7 bases in the middle. The germline V end is reduced by 8 bases and the J end by 3 bases; junction bases left unmatched: 9. Taken from cysteine to phenylalanine, the CDR3 has 14 residues. The kept DNA is CDR3 alone, 42 bases in frame from the first base. CDR1 and CDR2, looked up from the germline V gene, are WSHSY and SAAADI.